A selection of T cell receptor beta chains follows, all from one sample in a study of siplizumab effects on memory and regulatory T cells. Repertoires were generated with immunoSEQ multiplex PCR, while TCRdb's copy carries only in-frame clones and drops some. The table shows 90,000 to 120,000 clones, with more than 85% occurring only once. Sequenced sample: CD4+ T cells sorted from blood. Receptors were obtained from a human donor in good health. Some clones in this sample may be carry-over from other donors' samples. CDR3s include the opening cysteine and the closing phenylalanine or tryptophan. D genes are given only for firm matches. Only some rows state a clone size, as once, few, many or a class for expanded clones.

TRBV7-3	TRBD1	TRBJ1-3	NA	CASSTQGSSGNTIYF	TGTGCCAGCAGCACACAGGGGTCCTCTGGAAACACCATATATTTT
TRBV27	NA	TRBJ2-3	NA	CASSLGLGTDTQYF	TGTGCCAGCAGTTTAGGGTTGGGCACAGATACGCAGTATTTT
TRBV5-1	NA	TRBJ1-1	NA	CASSSLDRDTEAFF	TGCGCCAGCAGCTCCTTGGACAGAGACACTGAAGCTTTCTTT
TRBV5-1	TRBD2	TRBJ2-5	NA	CASSSRGGLKETQYF	TGCGCCAGCAGCTCTCGCGGGGGACTCAAAGAGACCCAGTACTTC
TRBV10-2	NA	TRBJ2-7	NA	CASQTAHNSGWKYF	TGCGCCAGCCAAACAGCCCATAATTCAGGATGGAAGTACTTC
TRBV14	TRBD2	TRBJ2-7	NA	CASSQTSGYNYEQYF	TGTGCCAGCAGCCAGACTAGCGGTTATAACTACGAGCAGTACTTC
TRBV28	TRBD1	TRBJ1-4	NA	CASSFRQGTSEKLFF	TGTGCCAGCAGTTTTCGACAGGGCACGAGTGAAAAACTGTTTTTT
TRBV5-4	TRBD2	TRBJ2-7	NA	CASSRGWREGLFGEQYF	TGTGCCAGCAGCCGGGGGTGGCGGGAGGGCCTCTTTGGGGAGCAGTACTTC
TRBV18	TRBD1	TRBJ2-7	NA	CASSPGQGRYEQYF	TGTGCCAGCTCACCTGGACAGGGCCGGTACGAGCAGTACTTC
TRBV18	NA	TRBJ2-2	NA	CASSPLSRENTGELFF	TGTGCCAGCTCACCACTCTCGCGGGAGAACACCGGGGAGCTGTTTTTT
TRBV19	NA	TRBJ1-1	few	CASSIGGVGTEAFF	TGTGCCAGTAGTATCGGGGGCGTGGGTACTGAAGCTTTCTTT
TRBV11-3	NA	TRBJ2-2	NA	CASSSGALDTGELFF	TGTGCCAGCAGCTCCGGGGCTTTAGACACCGGGGAGCTGTTTTTT